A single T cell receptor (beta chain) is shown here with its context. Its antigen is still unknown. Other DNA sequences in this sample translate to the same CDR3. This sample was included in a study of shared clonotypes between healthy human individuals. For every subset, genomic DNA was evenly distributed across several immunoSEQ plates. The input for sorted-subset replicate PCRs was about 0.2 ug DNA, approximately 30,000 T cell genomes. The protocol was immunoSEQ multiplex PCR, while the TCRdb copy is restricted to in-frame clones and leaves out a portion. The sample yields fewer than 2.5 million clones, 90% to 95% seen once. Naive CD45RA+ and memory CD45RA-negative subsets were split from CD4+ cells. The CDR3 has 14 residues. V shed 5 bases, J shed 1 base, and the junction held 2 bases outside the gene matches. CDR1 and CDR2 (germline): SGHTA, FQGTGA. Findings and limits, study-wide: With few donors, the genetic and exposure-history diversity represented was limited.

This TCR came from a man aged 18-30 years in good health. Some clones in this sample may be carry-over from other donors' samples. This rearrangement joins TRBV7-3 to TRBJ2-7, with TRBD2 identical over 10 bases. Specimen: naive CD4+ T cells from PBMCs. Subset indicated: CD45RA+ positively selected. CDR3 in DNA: TGTGCCAGCAGCCTACTAGCGGGATCCTACGAGCAGTACTTC. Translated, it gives CASSLLAGSYEQYF.